Each of the 2 T cell receptor beta chains below was sequenced from the same sample in a study of blood T cell repertoires in COVID-19. The data were produced by immunoSEQ multiplex PCR, yet TCRdb's version contains in-frame clones alone and is incomplete. The sample lists fewer than 110,000 clones, roughly 83% seen once, with 4.2% in the top ten. Sequencing was done on a sample of peripheral blood. All receptors derive from a human donor in a cohort sampled during active COVID-19.

The gene calls are TRBV5-4 and TRBJ2-7; 9 positions match TRBD2. The V gene end was trimmed by 4 bases and the J gene end by 4 bases; junction bases not matched to a gene: 12. The CDR3 runs to 16 residues. Germline lookup yields CDR1 SGHNT and CDR2 YYREEE (reference sequence). The CDR3 DNA reads as TGTGCCAGCAGCCCTGGTGGGACTAGCACCCGGTACGAGCAGTACGTC. Translating gives CASSPGGTSTRYEQYV.

This sequence joins TRBV28 and TRBJ2-1, with D possibly matching TRBD2 (6 bases). The CDR3 runs 13 residues. Germline V gene sequence: CDR1 MDHEN, CDR2 SYDVKM. Trimming shortened V by 7 bases and J by 5 bases, and 12 bases separated the two germline ends. The CDR3 protein is CASIPSANNEQFF. The CDR3 region has the DNA TGTGCCAGCATTCCTAGCGCCAACAATGAGCAGTTCTTC.